This TCR beta chain was retrieved from a study of graft-versus-host responses after intestinal transplantation. Study details: Each of the recipients got a multivisceral, liver-intestinal, or isolated intestinal transplant. Study conclusions and caveats: GvH clones surfaced in recipient marrow, some emerging earlier in ileum or blood.

This clone showed up just once. Its matching antigen is unknown. Assay: immunoSEQ multiplex PCR; the TCRdb copy retains only in-frame clones and omits some. The table includes approximately 81,000 clones, roughly 84% detected once. Germline V gene sequence: CDR1 MGHRA, CDR2 YSYEKL. Deletions cut 1 base from V and 0 bases from J, with 18 bases between. This CDR3 has 18 residues. This clonotype was sampled from a human donor who was the organ donor for an intestinal transplant. This sample comprised unstimulated CD8+ T cells sorted from spleen or lymph node cells, obtained before transplant. V gene TRBV4-1 combines with J gene TRBJ1-2; D is unresolved. The CDR3 region has the DNA TGCGCCAGCAGCCAAGGAGGGTCTGGACTCTATACTAACTATGGCTACACCTTC. This codes for CASSQGGSGLYTNYGYTF.